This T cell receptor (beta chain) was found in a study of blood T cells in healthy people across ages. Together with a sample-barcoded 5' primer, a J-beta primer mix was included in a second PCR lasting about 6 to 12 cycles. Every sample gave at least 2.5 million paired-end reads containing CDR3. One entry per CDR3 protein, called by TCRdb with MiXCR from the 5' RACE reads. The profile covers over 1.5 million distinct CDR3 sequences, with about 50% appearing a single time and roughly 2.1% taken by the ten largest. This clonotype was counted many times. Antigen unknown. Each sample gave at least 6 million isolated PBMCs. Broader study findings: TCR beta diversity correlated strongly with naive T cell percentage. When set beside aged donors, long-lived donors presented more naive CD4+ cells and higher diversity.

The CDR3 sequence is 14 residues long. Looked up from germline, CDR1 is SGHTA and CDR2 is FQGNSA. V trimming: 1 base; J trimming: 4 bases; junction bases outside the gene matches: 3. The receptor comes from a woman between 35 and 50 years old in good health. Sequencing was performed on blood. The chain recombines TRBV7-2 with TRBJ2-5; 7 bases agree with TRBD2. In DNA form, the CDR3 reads TGTGCCAGCAGCTTAGGGACTAGTCTAGAGACCCAGTACTTC. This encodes CASSLGTSLETQYF. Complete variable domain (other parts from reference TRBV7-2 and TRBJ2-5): GAGVSQSPSNKVTEKGKDVELRCDPISGHTALYWYRQSLGQGLEFLIYFQGNSAPDKSGLPSDRFSAERTGGSVSTLTIQRTQQEDSAVYLCASSLGTSLETQYFGPGTRLLVL.